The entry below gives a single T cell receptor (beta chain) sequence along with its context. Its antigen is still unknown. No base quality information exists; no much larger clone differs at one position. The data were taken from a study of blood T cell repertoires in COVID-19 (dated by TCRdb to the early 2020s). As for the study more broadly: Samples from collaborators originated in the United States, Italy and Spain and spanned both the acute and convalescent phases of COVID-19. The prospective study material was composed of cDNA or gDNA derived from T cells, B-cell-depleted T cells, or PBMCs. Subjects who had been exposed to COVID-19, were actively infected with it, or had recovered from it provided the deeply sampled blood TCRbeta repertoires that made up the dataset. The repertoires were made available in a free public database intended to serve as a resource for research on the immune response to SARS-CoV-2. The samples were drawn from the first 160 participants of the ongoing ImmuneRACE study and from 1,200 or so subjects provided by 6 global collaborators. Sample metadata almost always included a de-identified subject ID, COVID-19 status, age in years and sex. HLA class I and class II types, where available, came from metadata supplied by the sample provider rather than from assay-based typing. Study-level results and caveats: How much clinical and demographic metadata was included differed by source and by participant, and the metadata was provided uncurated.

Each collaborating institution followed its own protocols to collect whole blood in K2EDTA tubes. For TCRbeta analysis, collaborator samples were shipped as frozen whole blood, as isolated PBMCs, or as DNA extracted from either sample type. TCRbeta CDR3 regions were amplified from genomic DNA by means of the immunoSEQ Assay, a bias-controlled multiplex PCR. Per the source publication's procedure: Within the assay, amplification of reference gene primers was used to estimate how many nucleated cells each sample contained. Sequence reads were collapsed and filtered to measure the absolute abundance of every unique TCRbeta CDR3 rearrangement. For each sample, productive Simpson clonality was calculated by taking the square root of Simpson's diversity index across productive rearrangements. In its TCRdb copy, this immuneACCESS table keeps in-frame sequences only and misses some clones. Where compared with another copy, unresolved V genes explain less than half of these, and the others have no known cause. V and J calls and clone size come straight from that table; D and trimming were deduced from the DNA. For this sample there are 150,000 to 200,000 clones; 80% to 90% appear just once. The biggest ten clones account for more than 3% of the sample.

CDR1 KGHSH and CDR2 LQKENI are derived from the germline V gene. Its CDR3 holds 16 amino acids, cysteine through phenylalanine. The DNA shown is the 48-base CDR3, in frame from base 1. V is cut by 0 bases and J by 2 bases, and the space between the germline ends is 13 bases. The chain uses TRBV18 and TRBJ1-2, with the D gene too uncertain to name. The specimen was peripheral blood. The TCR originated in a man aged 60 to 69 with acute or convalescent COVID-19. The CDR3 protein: CASSPPLPGSNYGYTF. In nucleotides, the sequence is TGTGCCAGCTCACCACCGTTACCGGGATCCAACTATGGCTACACCTTC.